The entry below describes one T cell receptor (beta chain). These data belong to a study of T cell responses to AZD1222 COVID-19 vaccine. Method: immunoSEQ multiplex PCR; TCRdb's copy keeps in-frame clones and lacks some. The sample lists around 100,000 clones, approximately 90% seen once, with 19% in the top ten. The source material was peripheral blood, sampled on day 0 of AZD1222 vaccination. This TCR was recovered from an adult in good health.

CDR3 nucleotides: TGTGCCAGCAGCCCCCCTGAAGGGGACGTCGACACCTTC. Translated, it gives CASSPPEGDVDTF. The rearrangement uses TRBV7-8 and TRBJ1-2, with D tentatively TRBD1 (5 bases). V gave up 5 bases and J gave up 12 bases, with 19 bases separating them. The germline CDR1 and CDR2 sequences are SGHVS and FQNEAQ. The CDR3 covers 13 residues.